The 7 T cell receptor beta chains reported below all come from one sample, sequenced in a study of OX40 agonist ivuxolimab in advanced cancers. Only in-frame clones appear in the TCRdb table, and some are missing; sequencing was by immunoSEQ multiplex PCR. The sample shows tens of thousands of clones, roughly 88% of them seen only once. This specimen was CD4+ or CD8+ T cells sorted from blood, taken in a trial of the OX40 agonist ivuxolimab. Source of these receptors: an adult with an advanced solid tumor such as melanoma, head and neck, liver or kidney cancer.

CDR3 DNA sequence: TGTGCCTGCAGACAGGGGGCGGGGACTGAAGCTTTCTTT. Protein sequence: CACRQGAGTEAFF. The chain is built from TRBV19 and TRBJ1-1; 10 positions match TRBD1. The CDR3 length is 13 residues. The germline gives CDR1 LNHDA, CDR2 SQIVND (reference sequence). Trimming cost V 11 bases and J 5 bases; bases outside gene matches: 8. Combining the CDR3 with reference TRBV19 and TRBJ1-1 gives the whole variable domain DGGITQSPKYLFRKEGQNVTLSCEQNLNHDAMYWYRQDPGQGLRLIYYSQIVNDFQKGDIAEGYSVSREKKESFPLTVTSAQKNPTAFYLCACRQGAGTEAFFGQGTRLTVV.

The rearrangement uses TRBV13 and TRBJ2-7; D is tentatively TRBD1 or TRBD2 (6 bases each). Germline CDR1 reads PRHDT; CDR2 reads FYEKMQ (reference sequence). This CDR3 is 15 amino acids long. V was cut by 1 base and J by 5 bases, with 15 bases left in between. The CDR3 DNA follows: TGTGCCAGCAGCTTAGTGATGGGGGGCATCGACGAGCAGTACTTC. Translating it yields CASSLVMGGIDEQYF.

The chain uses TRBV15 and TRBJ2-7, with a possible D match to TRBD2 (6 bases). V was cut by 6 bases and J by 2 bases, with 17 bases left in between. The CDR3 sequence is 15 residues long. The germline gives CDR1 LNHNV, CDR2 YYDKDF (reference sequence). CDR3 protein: CATSFGGGVPYEQYF. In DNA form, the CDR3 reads TGTGCCACCAGTTTCGGCGGAGGGGTTCCCTACGAGCAGTACTTC.

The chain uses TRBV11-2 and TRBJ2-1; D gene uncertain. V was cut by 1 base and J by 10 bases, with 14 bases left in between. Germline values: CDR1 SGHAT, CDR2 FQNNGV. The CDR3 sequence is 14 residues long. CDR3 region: CASSLVKADVEQFF. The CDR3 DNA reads TGTGCCAGCAGCTTAGTTAAGGCGGACGTAGAGCAGTTCTTC.

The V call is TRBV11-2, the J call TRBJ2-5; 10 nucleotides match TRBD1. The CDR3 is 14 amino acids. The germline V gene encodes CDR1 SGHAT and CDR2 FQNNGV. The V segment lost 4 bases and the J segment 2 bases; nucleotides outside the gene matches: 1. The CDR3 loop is CASSWTGGQETQYF. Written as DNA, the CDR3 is TGTGCCAGCAGCTGGACAGGGGGACAAGAGACCCAGTACTTC.

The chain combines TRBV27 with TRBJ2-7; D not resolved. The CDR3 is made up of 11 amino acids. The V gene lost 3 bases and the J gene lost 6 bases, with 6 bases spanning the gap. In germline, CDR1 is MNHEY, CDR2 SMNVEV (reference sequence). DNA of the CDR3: TGTGCCAGCAGTTTGGGTGGCGAGCAGTACTTC. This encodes CASSLGGEQYF.

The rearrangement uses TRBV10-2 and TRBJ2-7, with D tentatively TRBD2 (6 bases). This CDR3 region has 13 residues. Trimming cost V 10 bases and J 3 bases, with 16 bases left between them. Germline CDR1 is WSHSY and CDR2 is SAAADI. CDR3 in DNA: TGCGCCACCACAACCGGAGGGGACTACGAGCAGTACTTC. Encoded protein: CATTTGGDYEQYF.